Presented here are 2 T cell receptor beta chains from one specimen sequenced in a study of molecular identifiers for immune sequencing clone quantification. TCRdb reanalysed the PCR reads using MiXCR and keeps one entry per CDR3 protein. The top ten clones hold 0.7% to 1% of a sample with about 640,000 distinct CDR3 sequences, about 20% of them seen once. The sequenced sample consisted of naive CD8+ T cells from blood, with Jurkat cell RNA spiked in. Described subset: FACS-sorted CD8+CD4-CCR7+CD45RA+ naive T cells. The receptors here all came from a human donor in good health. Some libraries in this study had Jurkat cell RNA spiked in.

There are a few counts of this clonotype. This sequence joins TRBV9 and TRBJ2-1; 7 nucleotides align to TRBD2. Germline loops: CDR1 SGDLS, CDR2 YYNGEE. There are 13 residues in the CDR3. The J segment lost 10 bases and the V segment lost 1 base, leaving 5 bases of the junction unmatched. DNA for the CDR3: TGTGCCAGCAGCGTAAGGGCTAGCGGAGAGCAGTTCTTC. Translated: CASSVRASGEQFF.

In its sample, this clonotype was seen many times. V and J are TRBV19 and TRBJ2-7, with D possibly being TRBD2 (5 bases). Germline-derived CDR1 and CDR2 are LNHDA and SQIVND (reference sequence). V was pared by 1 base and J by 5 bases, with 12 bases between. The CDR3 is 14 residues long. The CDR3 reads CASSIAVSGNEQYF. The CDR3 nucleotides are TGTGCCAGTAGTATAGCGGTGTCGGGGAACGAGCAGTACTTC.